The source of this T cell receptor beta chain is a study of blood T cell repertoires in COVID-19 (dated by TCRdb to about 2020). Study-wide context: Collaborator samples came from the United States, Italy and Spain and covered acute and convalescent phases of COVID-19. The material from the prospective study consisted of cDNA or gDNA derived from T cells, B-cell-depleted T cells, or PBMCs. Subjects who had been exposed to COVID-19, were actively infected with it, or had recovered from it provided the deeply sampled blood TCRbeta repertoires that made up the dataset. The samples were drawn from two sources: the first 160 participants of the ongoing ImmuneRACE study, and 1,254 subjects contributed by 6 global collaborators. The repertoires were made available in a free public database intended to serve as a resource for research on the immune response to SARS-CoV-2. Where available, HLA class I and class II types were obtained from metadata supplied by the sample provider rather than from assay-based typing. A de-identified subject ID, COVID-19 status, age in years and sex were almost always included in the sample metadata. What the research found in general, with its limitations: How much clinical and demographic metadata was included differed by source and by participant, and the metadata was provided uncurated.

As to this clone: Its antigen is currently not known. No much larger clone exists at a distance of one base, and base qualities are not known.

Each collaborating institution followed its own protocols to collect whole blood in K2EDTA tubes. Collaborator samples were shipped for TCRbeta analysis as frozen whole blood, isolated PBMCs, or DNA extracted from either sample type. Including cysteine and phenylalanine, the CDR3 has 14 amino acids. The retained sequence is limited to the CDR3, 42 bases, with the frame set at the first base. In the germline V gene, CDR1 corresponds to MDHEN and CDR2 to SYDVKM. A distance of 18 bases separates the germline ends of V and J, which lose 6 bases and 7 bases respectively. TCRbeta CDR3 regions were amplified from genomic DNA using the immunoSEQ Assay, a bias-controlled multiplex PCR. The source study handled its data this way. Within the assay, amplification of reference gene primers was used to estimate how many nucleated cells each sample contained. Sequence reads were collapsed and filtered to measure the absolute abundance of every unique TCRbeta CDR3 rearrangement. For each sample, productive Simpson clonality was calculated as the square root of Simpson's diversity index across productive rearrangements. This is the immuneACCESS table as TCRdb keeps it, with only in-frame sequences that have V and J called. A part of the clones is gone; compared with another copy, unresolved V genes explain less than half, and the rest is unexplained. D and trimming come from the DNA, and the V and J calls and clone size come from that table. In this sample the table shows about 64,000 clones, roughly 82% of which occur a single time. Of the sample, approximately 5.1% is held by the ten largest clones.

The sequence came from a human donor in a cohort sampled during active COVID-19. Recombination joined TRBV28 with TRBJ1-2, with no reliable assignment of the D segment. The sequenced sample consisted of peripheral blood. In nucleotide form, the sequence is TGTGCCAGCAGAGCTAGGACGGGGATAGTTGGCTACACCTTC. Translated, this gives CASRARTGIVGYTF.